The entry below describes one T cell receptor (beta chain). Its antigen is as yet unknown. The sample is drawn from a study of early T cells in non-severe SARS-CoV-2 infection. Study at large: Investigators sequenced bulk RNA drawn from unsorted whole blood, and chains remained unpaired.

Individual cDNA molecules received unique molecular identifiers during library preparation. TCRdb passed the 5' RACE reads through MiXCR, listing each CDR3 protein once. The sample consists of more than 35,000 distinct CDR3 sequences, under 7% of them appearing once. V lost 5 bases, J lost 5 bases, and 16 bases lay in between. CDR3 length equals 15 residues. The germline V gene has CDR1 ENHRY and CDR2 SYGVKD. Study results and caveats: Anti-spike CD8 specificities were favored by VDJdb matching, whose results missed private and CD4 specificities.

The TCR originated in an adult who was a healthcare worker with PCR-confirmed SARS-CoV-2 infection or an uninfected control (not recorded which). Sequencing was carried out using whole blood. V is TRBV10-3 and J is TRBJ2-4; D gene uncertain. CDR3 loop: CAISPFRPRENIQYF. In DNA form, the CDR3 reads TGTGCCATCAGTCCCTTCAGGCCCCGGGAAAACATTCAGTACTTC.